This entry features one TCR beta chain sequence. Enrollment shut out patients with autoimmune disease history or systemic immunosuppression. These data come from a study of OX40 agonist ivuxolimab in advanced cancers. TCRdb's table, derived via immunoSEQ multiplex PCR, lists solely in-frame clones and lacks some. Found here are about 36,000 clones, less than 90% of them singletons; the top ten hold about 4.3%. This receptor was identified in an adult with an advanced solid tumor such as melanoma, head and neck, liver or kidney cancer. Specimen: CD4+ or CD8+ T cells sorted from blood, collected in a trial of the OX40 agonist ivuxolimab.

The CDR3 DNA reads TGTGCCAGCAGTTTATGGCCGACATTTTACGAGCAGTACTTC. It is translated as CASSLWPTFYEQYF. The chain recombines TRBV27 with TRBJ2-7, with D unresolved. The V and J ends lost 1 base and 4 bases respectively, with 11 bases between them. CDR1 is MNHEY, CDR2 SMNVEV, per germline (reference sequence). This CDR3 comprises 14 residues.